The clone carrying this T cell receptor beta chain was recorded once. Antigen specificity is unknown. This entry belongs to a study of pediatric ulcerative colitis. Sequencing was at survey level. The table came from immunoSEQ multiplex PCR; TCRdb's copy has only in-frame clones and leaves some out. Among 30,000 to 35,000 clones listed, 80% to 85% were seen once. Overall study findings and caveats: Acute severe colitis showed lower rectal diversity from clonal expansions. Compared with controls, ulcerative colitis showed greater blood-rectum clone sharing.

Rectal tissue came from one to two pinch biopsies taken at colonoscopy. V was pared by 6 bases and J by 1 base, with 9 bases between. This CDR3 is 13 amino acids long. Per germline, CDR1 SGHVS and CDR2 FQNEAQ. The chain uses TRBV7-8 and TRBJ1-1; D unresolved. The sample taken for sequencing was gut tissue. This TCR was recovered from a boy between 10 and 17 years old with mild ulcerative colitis. CDR3 nucleotide sequence: TGTGCCAGCAGTCCTGACGGGAACACTGAAGCTTTCTTT. This encodes CASSPDGNTEAFF. The variable domain in full, with the rest retrieved from reference TRBV7-8 and TRBJ1-1, is GAGVSQSPRYKVAKRGQDVALRCDPISGHVSLFWYQQALGQGPEFLTYFQNEAQLDKSGLPSDRFFAERPEGSVSTLKIQRTQQEDSAVYLCASSPDGNTEAFFGQGTRLTVV.